A single sample is the source of the 9 T cell receptor beta chains below, sequenced in a study of control samples from healthy donors and cancer patients. Profiling relied on immunoSEQ multiplex PCR, and the TCRdb table lists in-frame clones only, not all of them. The sample lists 100,000 to 150,000 clones, around 92% occurring once. Source material: PBMCs. These receptors were obtained from a man older than 75 with head and neck cancer.

This clone occurred once. The chain couples TRBV29-1 to TRBJ2-5; no reliable D call. CDR1 and CDR2 from the germline V gene are SQVTM and ANQGSEA. The CDR3 has 11 residues. V was cut by 4 bases and J by 2 bases, with 5 bases left in between. The CDR3 region is CSVGYQETQYF. The CDR3 DNA follows: TGCAGCGTTGGATATCAAGAGACCCAGTACTTC.

This chain connects TRBV4-1 to TRBJ1-1; the D is unclear. CDR1 is MGHRA, CDR2 YSYEKL, per germline. Deletions cut 3 bases from V and 0 bases from J, with 14 bases between. This CDR3 has 16 amino acids. CDR3 sequence reads: CASSQYKRAMNTEAFF. The CDR3 DNA is TGCGCCAGCAGCCAGTATAAGCGGGCGATGAACACTGAAGCTTTCTTT.

The chain links TRBV7-2 to TRBJ1-1; TRBD1 might be the D (6 bases). The CDR3 loop spans 16 amino acids. The germline CDR1 and CDR2 sequences are SGHTA and FQGNSA. V was cut by 2 bases and J by 8 bases, with 21 bases left in between. The CDR3 DNA is TGTGCCAGCAGCTTATCCCCCAGCCAGGGGAGGACAGAAGCTTTCTTT. Encoded protein: CASSLSPSQGRTEAFF.

The chain has TRBV5-1 and TRBJ1-6; D is undetermined. CDR1 and CDR2 (germline): SGHRS, YFSETQ. This CDR3 is built from 13 residues. The ends were cut back, 3 bases at V and 7 bases at J, with 8 bases in the middle. Here the CDR3 reads CASSSEYNSPLHF. CDR3 nucleotide sequence: TGCGCCAGCAGCTCGGAATACAATTCACCCCTCCACTTT.

This sequence joins TRBV6-5 and TRBJ1-3; 7 nucleotides align to TRBD1. V shed 5 bases and J 4 bases; nucleotides not matched to a gene: 8. This CDR3 is 15 amino acids long. Germline CDR1 is MNHEY and CDR2 is SVGAGI. The CDR3 DNA reads TGTGCCAGCAGTCTAGGGGGCTTTGGAGGAAACACCATATATTTT. This gives the protein CASSLGGFGGNTIYF.

The chain recombines TRBV9 with TRBJ1-3, with 7 bases that match TRBD1. The germline CDR1 and CDR2 sequences are SGDLS and YYNGEE. J lost 5 bases, V lost 1 base, and 18 bases had no gene match. The CDR3 sequence is 19 residues long. CDR3 amino acids: CASSVFSSWRGRMRNTIYF. CDR3 in DNA: TGTGCCAGCAGCGTATTTTCTTCGTGGAGGGGGCGCATGAGAAACACCATATATTTT.

The V call is TRBV19, the J call TRBJ2-3; D is uncertain. In germline, CDR1 is LNHDA, CDR2 SQIVND (reference sequence). This CDR3 is built from 11 residues. V shed 1 base and J shed 7 bases, with 3 bases lying between them. The CDR3 coding sequence is TGTGCCAGTAGTATAGCCAATACGCAGTATTTT. Protein: CASSIANTQYF. Based on the CDR3 plus reference TRBV19 and TRBJ2-3, the full variable domain is DGGITQSPKYLFRKEGQNVTLSCEQNLNHDAMYWYRQDPGQGLRLIYYSQIVNDFQKGDIAEGYSVSREKKESFPLTVTSAQKNPTAFYLCASSIANTQYFGPGTRLTVL.

In DNA, the CDR3 is TGTGCCAGTACCTCCATCGACAGGCCCATATCTTTCTTT. Its protein is CASTSIDRPISFF. This rearrangement joins TRBV19 to TRBJ1-1; weak D call: TRBD1 (6 bases). V lost 7 bases and J lost 12, with 21 bases in between. The CDR3 is 13 amino acids. Germline V gene lookup returns CDR1 LNHDA and CDR2 SQIVND (reference sequence).

V gene TRBV2 combines with J gene TRBJ1-1; 9 bases are shared with TRBD1. CDR1 and CDR2 from the germline V gene are SNHLY and FYNNEI. The CDR3 totals 15 residues. V lost 6 bases, J lost 0 bases, and 5 bases stayed unmatched. Here the CDR3 reads CASRGTGRMNTEAFF. CDR3 sequence (DNA): TGTGCCAGCAGAGGGACAGGGCGGATGAACACTGAAGCTTTCTTT.